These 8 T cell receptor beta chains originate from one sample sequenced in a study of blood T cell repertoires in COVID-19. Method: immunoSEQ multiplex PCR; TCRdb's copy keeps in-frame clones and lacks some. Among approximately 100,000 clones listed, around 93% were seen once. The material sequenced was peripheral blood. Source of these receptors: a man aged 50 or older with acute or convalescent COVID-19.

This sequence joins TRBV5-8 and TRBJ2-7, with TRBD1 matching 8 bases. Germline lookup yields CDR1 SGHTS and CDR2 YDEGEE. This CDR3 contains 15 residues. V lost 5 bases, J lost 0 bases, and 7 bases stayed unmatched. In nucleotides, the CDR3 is TGTGCCAGCAGGGGCCGGGACAGGAGCTCCTACGAGCAGTACTTC. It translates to CASRGRDRSSYEQYF.

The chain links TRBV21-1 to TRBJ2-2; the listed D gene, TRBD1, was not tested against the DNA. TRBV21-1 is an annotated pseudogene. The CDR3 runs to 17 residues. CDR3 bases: TGTGCCAGAAGGGAATTTCCGGGACAGGAGAACACCGGGGAGCTGTTTTTT. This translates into CARREFPGQENTGELFF.

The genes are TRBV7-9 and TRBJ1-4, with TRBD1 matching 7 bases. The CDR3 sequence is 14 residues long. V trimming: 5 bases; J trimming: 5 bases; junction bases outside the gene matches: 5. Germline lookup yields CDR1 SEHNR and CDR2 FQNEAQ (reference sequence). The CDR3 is CASSPGQKNEKLFF. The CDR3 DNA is TGTGCCAGCAGCCCGGGACAGAAGAATGAAAAACTGTTTTTT.

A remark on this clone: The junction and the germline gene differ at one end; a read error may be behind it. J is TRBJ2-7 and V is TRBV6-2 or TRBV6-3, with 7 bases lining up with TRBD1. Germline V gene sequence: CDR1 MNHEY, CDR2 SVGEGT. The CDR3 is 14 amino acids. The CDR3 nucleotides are TGTGCCAGCAGCTACTACAGGGGTAGATACGAGCAGTACTTC. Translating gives CASSYYRGRYEQYF.

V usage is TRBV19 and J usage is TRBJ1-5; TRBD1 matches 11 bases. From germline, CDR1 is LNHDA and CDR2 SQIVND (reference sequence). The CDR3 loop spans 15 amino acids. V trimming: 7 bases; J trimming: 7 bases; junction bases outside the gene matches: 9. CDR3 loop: CASTQDRGQRQPQHF. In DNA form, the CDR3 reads TGTGCCAGTACCCAGGACAGGGGGCAACGACAGCCCCAGCATTTT.

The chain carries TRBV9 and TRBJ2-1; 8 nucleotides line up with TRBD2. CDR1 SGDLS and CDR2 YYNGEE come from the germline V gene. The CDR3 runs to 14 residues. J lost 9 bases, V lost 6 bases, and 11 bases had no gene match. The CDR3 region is CASMGLGSRGEQFF. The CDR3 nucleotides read TGTGCCAGCATGGGACTAGGGAGTAGAGGTGAGCAGTTCTTC.

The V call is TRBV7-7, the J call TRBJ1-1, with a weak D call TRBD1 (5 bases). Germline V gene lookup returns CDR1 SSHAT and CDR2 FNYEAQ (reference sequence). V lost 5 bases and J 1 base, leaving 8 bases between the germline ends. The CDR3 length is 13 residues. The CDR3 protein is CASSMTENTEAFF. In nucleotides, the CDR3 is TGTGCCAGCAGCATGACAGAGAACACTGAAGCTTTCTTT.

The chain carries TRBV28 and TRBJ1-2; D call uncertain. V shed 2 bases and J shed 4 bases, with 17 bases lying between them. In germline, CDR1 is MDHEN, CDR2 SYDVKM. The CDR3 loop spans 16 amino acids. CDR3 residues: CASSLVTTFTIYGYTF. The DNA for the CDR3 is TGTGCCAGCAGTTTAGTGACAACTTTTACGATCTATGGCTACACCTTC.